Below, 8 T cell receptor beta chains from the same sample are listed, as sequenced in a study of blood T cell repertoires in COVID-19. The assay was immunoSEQ multiplex PCR, and TCRdb's table has in-frame clones only and misses some. The sample holds some 180,000 clones, 87% seen once. The sequenced material came from peripheral blood. The receptors originated from a man between 60 and 70 years old with active or convalescent COVID-19.

The rearrangement joins TRBV7-2 to TRBJ2-7; TRBD1 is a possible D gene (6 bases). CDR1 and CDR2 from the germline V gene are SGHTA and FQGNSA. The V end was cut by 2 bases, the J end by 0 bases, with 8 bases between. The CDR3 extends over 14 amino acids. DNA for the CDR3: TGTGCCAGCAGCTTACAGGACAGCTCCTACGAGCAGTACTTC. Protein: CASSLQDSSYEQYF.

As to this clone: The identical CDR3 is also encoded by other nucleotide sequences in the sample. The chain joins TRBV11-2 to TRBJ1-1; D is unclear. The CDR3 has 13 amino acids. Germline CDR1 reads SGHAT; CDR2 reads FQNNGV. Between the trimmed V and J ends, which lost 0 bases and 3 bases, there was a span of 5 bases. The CDR3 DNA sequence: TGTGCCAGCAGCTTAGATCAATACACTGAAGCTTTCTTT. Amino acids: CASSLDQYTEAFF.

The rearrangement uses TRBV2 and TRBJ2-5; 14 positions agree with TRBD2. Germline V CDR1 and CDR2: SNHLY, FYNNEI. V dropped 6 bases and J dropped 7; count of bases not matched to a gene: 22. The CDR3 contains 20 residues. The CDR3 protein is CASSGGTSGGQVPQYWTQYF. CDR3 bases: TGTGCCAGCAGCGGGGGGACTAGCGGGGGACAAGTACCCCAATACTGGACCCAGTACTTC.

CDR3 nucleotide sequence: TGTGCCAGCAGCTTGATCAAGGCAGACGACATTTATGGCTACACCTTC. This gives the protein CASSLIKADDIYGYTF. The chain carries TRBV5-6 and TRBJ1-2; D call uncertain. Germline V gives CDR1 SGHDT, CDR2 YYEEEE. The CDR3 is 16 amino acids. With 1 base removed from V and 5 bases from J, the gap between germline ends came to 18 bases.

CDR3 amino acids: CASSPGGHGETQYF. CDR3 nucleotide sequence: TGTGCCAGCTCACCAGGGGGCCACGGGGAGACCCAGTACTTC. J is TRBJ2-5 and V is TRBV18; D possibly corresponds to TRBD1 (6 bases). The V end was cut by 2 bases, the J end by 5 bases, with 12 bases between. The CDR3 spans 14 residues. Germline CDR1 and CDR2: KGHSH and LQKENI.

The chain recombines TRBV7-6 with TRBJ1-1; 8 nucleotides match TRBD1. Trimming took 4 bases from V and 4 from J; bases not matched to a gene: 11. The CDR3 consists of 16 residues. CDR1 SGHVS and CDR2 FNYEAQ come from the germline V gene. In nucleotides, the CDR3 is TGTGCCAGCAGCTCAGGACAGGGAACAGTAGGCACTGAAGCTTTCTTT. This codes for CASSSGQGTVGTEAFF.

The chain combines TRBV5-6 with TRBJ1-1; no clear D. This CDR3 is built from 14 residues. Trimming pared 4 bases from V and 3 bases from J, leaving 13 bases between. The V gene's germline CDR1 is SGHDT and CDR2 YYEEEE. Written as DNA, the CDR3 is TGTGCCAGCAGCGGACTATTTCGGGACACTGAAGCTTTCTTT. It translates to CASSGLFRDTEAFF.

The chain is built from TRBV7-9 and TRBJ2-1; 7 bases align to TRBD2. CDR1 and CDR2 (germline): SEHNR, FQNEAQ (reference sequence). The junction had 9 bases not matched to a gene; V was cut back by 5 bases and J by 2 bases. This CDR3 comprises 16 residues. The CDR3: CASSPPLAGAYNEQFF. In DNA form, the CDR3 reads TGTGCCAGCAGCCCACCACTGGCGGGGGCCTACAATGAGCAGTTCTTC.